This TCR beta chain was observed in a study of CD8+ T cells in alopecia areata. CDR1 and CDR2 (germline): SQVTM, ANQGSEA. This CDR3 has 20 amino acids. V shed 1 base and J shed 0 bases, with 22 bases lying between them. RNA was isolated and reverse transcribed to cDNA, the sequencing template. Sequenced by immunoSEQ multiplex PCR; TCRdb stores in-frame clones only, minus some. The profile shows 120,000 or so clones, roughly 50% of them singletons. Samples from alopecia areata patients were lesional scalp punch biopsies and peripheral blood. General study points: An increase in clonality over normal scalp was evident in lesional scalp, especially alopecia totalis/universalis. Scalp specimens additionally yield sequences from normal skin's resident alphabeta T cells. Mice gave a clearer picture of TCR sharing than patients did, possibly for HLA-related reasons.

In the case of this clone: Its antigen is currently unknown.

The sample consisted of NKG2D-low CD8+ T cells sorted from blood. The receptor's source is a human donor with alopecia areata. The rearrangement joins TRBV29-1 to TRBJ2-6; no definite D call. The CDR3 loop is CSVEVRPTPPGASGANVLTF. The CDR3 nucleotides are TGCAGCGTTGAAGTCAGGCCAACCCCACCGGGTGCCTCTGGGGCCAACGTCCTGACTTTC.